The source of this T cell receptor (beta chain) is a study of blood T cell repertoires in COVID-19 (dated by TCRdb to about 2020). For context, the study as a whole: Collaborator samples came from the United States, Italy and Spain and covered acute and convalescent phases of COVID-19. Nearly every sample came with metadata listing a de-identified subject ID, COVID-19 status, age in years and sex. HLA class I and class II types, where available, came from metadata supplied by the sample provider rather than from assay-based typing. Samples came from the ongoing ImmuneRACE study (first 160 participants) plus 1,254 subjects from 6 global collaborators. Deeply sampled blood TCRbeta repertoires from subjects exposed to, actively infected with, or recovered from COVID-19 were included in the dataset. The material from the prospective study consisted of cDNA or gDNA derived from T cells, B-cell-depleted T cells, or PBMCs. The repertoires were released in a freely available public database intended as a resource for research on the immune response to SARS-CoV-2. The study at large found these results: The quantity of clinical and demographic metadata differed by source and by participant and was supplied without curation.

A note on this clone: It has no known antigen specificity. The input lacks base qualities; no much larger clone sits a single base away.

The collaborating institutions used their own protocols to collect whole blood in K2EDTA tubes. Collaborator samples were shipped for TCRbeta analysis as frozen whole blood, isolated PBMCs, or DNA extracted from either sample type. The immunoSEQ Assay, a bias-controlled multiplex PCR, was used to amplify TCRbeta CDR3 regions from genomic DNA. In the original analysis: The number of nucleated cells in each sample was estimated from the amplification of reference gene primers within the assay. Sequence reads were collapsed and filtered to measure the absolute abundance of every unique TCRbeta CDR3 rearrangement. Productive Simpson clonality was computed per sample as the square root of Simpson's diversity index over productive rearrangements. What TCRdb holds here is the immuneACCESS table cut down to in-frame rearrangements. Part of the clones is not present; checked against another copy, under half of the missing clones reflect an unresolved V gene, and the others are unexplained. D and trimming were read from the DNA, whereas the V and J calls and clone size are those reported in that table. The sample data list around 110,000 clones, and roughly 85% of these were observed just once. The ten largest clones add up to around 2% of the sample.

This TCR came from a man in his thirties or forties with acute or convalescent COVID-19. The sample comprised peripheral blood.

CDR3 region: CASSPIPGLAGVRDEQFF. The DNA sequence reads TGTGCCAGCAGCCCCATCCCAGGACTAGCGGGAGTTAGAGATGAGCAGTTCTTC. The chain couples TRBV3-1 (or the pseudogene TRBV3-2) to TRBJ2-1, and 13 junctional nucleotides match TRBD2. V loses 4 bases at its end and J loses 8 bases; junction bases beyond the gene matches: 14. CDR1 LGHDT and CDR2 YNNKEL were looked up in the germline V gene (reference sequence). The CDR3 contains 18 residues, cysteine and phenylalanine counted. The DNA shown is the 54-base CDR3, in frame from base 1.